Detailed here is one TCR beta chain. This record belongs to a study of blood T cell repertoires in COVID-19. With V trimmed by 5 bases and J by 5 bases, 9 bases remained unmatched. The CDR3 contains 14 residues. Germline V lookup: CDR1 SGHNT, CDR2 YYREEE (reference sequence). Repertoires were generated with immunoSEQ multiplex PCR, while TCRdb's copy carries only in-frame clones and drops some. The sample has tens of thousands of clones; roughly four fifths are singletons. The sequenced sample was peripheral blood. The V and J genes are TRBV5-4 and TRBJ2-5; 7 bases fit TRBD1. This TCR was sampled from a man aged 35-49 years with acute or convalescent COVID-19. The CDR3 region has the DNA TGTGCCAGCAGTCGGGAAACGACAGGGGAGACCCAGTACTTC. Encoded protein: CASSRETTGETQYF.